This is a list of T cell receptor beta chains from one sample in a study of cytomegalovirus exposure and HLA in healthy donors. Sequencing was performed with immunoSEQ multiplex PCR; in TCRdb, only in-frame clones are kept and a portion is missing. The sample yields some 150,000 clones, around 78% seen once. The specimen sequenced was PBMCs. These TCRs come from a man aged 35 to 55 in good health and CMV-seropositive. Both conserved end residues are part of each CDR3. The order of the fields is V gene, clone size, J gene, D gene, CDR3 DNA, CDR3 protein. The D gene is left open where the match is weak. Clone size appears in some rows only: once, few, many, or a class for an expanded clone.

V gene: TRBV6-5; clone size: -; J gene: TRBJ2-7; D gene: TRBD1; CDR3 DNA: TGTGCCAGCAGAGTGAGACAGGGGGCCTACGAGCAGTACTTC; CDR3 protein: CASRVRQGAYEQYF
V gene: TRBV7-9; clone size: -; J gene: TRBJ2-1; D gene: -; CDR3 DNA: TGTGCCAGCAGCTTAAATAGGGGCCAGAGTGAGCAGTTCTTC; CDR3 protein: CASSLNRGQSEQFF
V gene: TRBV30; clone size: -; J gene: TRBJ2-7; D gene: TRBD1; CDR3 DNA: TGTGCCTGGAGTCCAGGGACAGCGATTCCCTACGAGCAGTACTTC; CDR3 protein: CAWSPGTAIPYEQYF
V gene: TRBV7-8; clone size: few; J gene: TRBJ2-7; D gene: -; CDR3 DNA: TGTGCCAGCAGCTCGACAGCGAACTACGAGCAGTACTTC; CDR3 protein: CASSSTANYEQYF
V gene: TRBV6-5; clone size: -; J gene: TRBJ2-7; D gene: TRBD1; CDR3 DNA: TGTGCCAGCAGTCTTGGGACAGGGAGGTACGAGCAGTACTTC; CDR3 protein: CASSLGTGRYEQYF
V gene: TRBV9; clone size: few; J gene: TRBJ2-3; D gene: -; CDR3 DNA: TGTGCCAGCAGCGTATCGGGAATAAGGTCAGATACGCAGTATTTT; CDR3 protein: CASSVSGIRSDTQYF
V gene: TRBV5-1; clone size: -; J gene: TRBJ2-3; D gene: TRBD1; CDR3 DNA: TGCGCCAGCAGCCTGGACAGGGGAAACACAGATACGCAGTATTTT; CDR3 protein: CASSLDRGNTDTQYF
V gene: TRBV2; clone size: -; J gene: TRBJ1-4; D gene: -; CDR3 DNA: TGTGCCAGCAGTCGGGACAACCTAGGTGGCCTTAATGAAAAACTGTTTTTT; CDR3 protein: CASSRDNLGGLNEKLFF
V gene: TRBV21-1; clone size: -; J gene: TRBJ2-5; D gene: -; CDR3 DNA: TGTGCCAGCAGGAAGAGAAATAGGGGTAAAGAGCAGTACTTC; CDR3 protein: CASRKRNRGKEQYF
V gene: TRBV9; clone size: -; J gene: TRBJ1-4; D gene: -; CDR3 DNA: TGTGCCAGCAGCGTAGCTGCGGGGAACGGAGAAAAACTGTTTTTT; CDR3 protein: CASSVAAGNGEKLFF
V gene: TRBV5-8; clone size: -; J gene: TRBJ1-2; D gene: TRBD1; CDR3 DNA: TGTGCCAGCAGCTTCGCACAGGGGGATGGCTACACCTTC; CDR3 protein: CASSFAQGDGYTF
V gene: TRBV4-3; clone size: -; J gene: TRBJ2-4; D gene: TRBD2; CDR3 DNA: TGCGCCAGCAGCCCGGGACTAGCACAAAACATTCAGTACTTC; CDR3 protein: CASSPGLAQNIQYF
V gene: TRBV7-6; clone size: -; J gene: TRBJ2-7; D gene: -; CDR3 DNA: TGTGCCAGCAGCCCGACTGGGTACGAGCAGTACTTC; CDR3 protein: CASSPTGYEQYF
V gene: TRBV11-2; clone size: once; J gene: TRBJ2-7; D gene: -; CDR3 DNA: TGTGCCAGCAGCTTAGCACCAGGGTTGGCCGAGCAGTACTTC; CDR3 protein: CASSLAPGLAEQYF
V gene: TRBV5-1; clone size: -; J gene: TRBJ2-1; D gene: TRBD2; CDR3 DNA: TGCGCCAGCAGCGCCGGGACTAGCGGGAGTGATGAGCAGTTCTTC; CDR3 protein: CASSAGTSGSDEQFF
V gene: TRBV4-3; clone size: -; J gene: TRBJ2-7; D gene: TRBD1; CDR3 DNA: TGCGCCAGCAGCCCTCGGACAGGGGGAACCTACGAGCAGTACTTC; CDR3 protein: CASSPRTGGTYEQYF
V gene: TRBV27; clone size: -; J gene: TRBJ1-2; D gene: TRBD1; CDR3 DNA: TGTGCCAGCAGTGCCCAAGCGGCAGGGGGCTGGTATGGCTACACCTTC; CDR3 protein: CASSAQAAGGWYGYTF
V gene: TRBV15; clone size: -; J gene: TRBJ1-2; D gene: -; CDR3 DNA: TGTGCCACCAGCAGAGGGCGGCGGGATGGCTACACCTTC; CDR3 protein: CATSRGRRDGYTF
V gene: TRBV29-1; clone size: -; J gene: TRBJ2-3; D gene: -; CDR3 DNA: TGCAGCGCCAGGCAGTCAGATACGCAGTATTTT; CDR3 protein: CSARQSDTQYF
V gene: TRBV19; clone size: once; J gene: TRBJ1-1; D gene: -; CDR3 DNA: TGTGCCAGTAGTACAGGGGTGGGTTCCGCTGAAGCTTTCTTT; CDR3 protein: CASSTGVGSAEAFF
V gene: TRBV7-9; clone size: -; J gene: TRBJ2-3; D gene: -; CDR3 DNA: TGTTCCAGCAGCTTGTCAGGAGATACGCAGTATTTT; CDR3 protein: CSSSLSGDTQYF
V gene: TRBV9; clone size: -; J gene: TRBJ1-3; D gene: -; CDR3 DNA: TGTGCCAGCAGTGATACGCAGGGCTCTGGAAACACCATATATTTT; CDR3 protein: CASSDTQGSGNTIYF
V gene: TRBV27; clone size: -; J gene: TRBJ1-4; D gene: -; CDR3 DNA: TGTGCCAGCTCACCTTACGGGTCGGGTGAAAAACTGTTTTTT; CDR3 protein: CASSPYGSGEKLFF
V gene: TRBV5-5; clone size: -; J gene: TRBJ2-4; D gene: -; CDR3 DNA: TGTGCCAGCAGCTTGTTTCTAGCGTCTCTAGCCAAAAACATTCAGTACTTC; CDR3 protein: CASSLFLASLAKNIQYF
V gene: TRBV7-9; clone size: few; J gene: TRBJ1-1; D gene: -; CDR3 DNA: TGTGCCAGCAGTCATAAAGGGGGTCACGCTGAAGCTTTCTTT; CDR3 protein: CASSHKGGHAEAFF
V gene: TRBV18; clone size: -; J gene: TRBJ2-1; D gene: TRBD2; CDR3 DNA: TGTGCCAGCTCACCACCGACGGGACTAGCGGGCAATGAGCAGTTCTTC; CDR3 protein: CASSPPTGLAGNEQFF
V gene: TRBV19; clone size: -; J gene: TRBJ2-5; D gene: -; CDR3 DNA: TGTGCCAGTGCTGGGGCTATGGAGACCCAGTACTTC; CDR3 protein: CASAGAMETQYF